These 3 T cell receptor beta chains share one sample of origin, sequenced in a study of cytomegalovirus exposure and HLA in healthy donors. A multiplex PCR was run with 60 Vbeta primers and 13 Jbeta primers. Clones were read by immunoSEQ multiplex PCR, and TCRdb kept only the in-frame ones, dropping some. The sample lists 98,000 or so clones, over 65% seen once, with over 15% in the top ten. The specimen was PBMCs. These receptors came from a man between 60 and 70 years old in good health and CMV-seropositive.

The rearrangement joins TRBV7-2 to TRBJ1-2; D unclear. The CDR3 contains 12 residues. Germline lookup yields CDR1 SGHTA and CDR2 FQGNSA. The germline V and J ends were trimmed by 3 bases and 5 bases, with 7 bases remaining between them. The CDR3 sequence: CASSFALYGYTF. As DNA, the CDR3 is TGTGCCAGCAGCTTTGCCCTATATGGCTACACCTTC.

This chain links TRBV2 with TRBJ1-1; no definite D call. With 3 bases removed from V and 5 bases from J, the gap between germline ends came to 10 bases. Germline loops: CDR1 SNHLY, CDR2 FYNNEI. The CDR3 has 13 residues. This chain's CDR3 is CASSDGVWTEAFF. For the CDR3, the DNA is TGTGCCAGCAGTGACGGGGTTTGGACTGAAGCTTTCTTT.

The chain joins TRBV5-5 to TRBJ1-1; no clear D. Germline V gives CDR1 SGHKS, CDR2 YYEKEE (reference sequence). V gave up 0 bases and J gave up 1 base, with 10 bases separating them. The CDR3 totals 15 residues. As DNA, the CDR3 is TGTGCCAGCAGCTTGGCCCCCGCAGGGAACACTGAAGCTTTCTTT. Translating it yields CASSLAPAGNTEAFF.